Each of the 7 T cell receptor beta chains below was sequenced from the same sample in a study of shared clonotypes between healthy human individuals. Profiled with immunoSEQ multiplex PCR; TCRdb holds only in-frame clones, not every one. The sample yields fewer than 550,000 clones, 75% to 80% seen once. Source material: PBMCs. The receptor set was obtained from a woman aged 40 to 50 in good health. Some clones in this sample may be carry-over from other donors' samples.

V usage is TRBV18 and J usage is TRBJ1-2; TRBD1 agrees at 9 bases. The CDR3 covers 13 residues. Germline lookup yields CDR1 KGHSH and CDR2 LQKENI. After removal of 4 bases from V and 3 bases from J, the junction contained 0 bases not matched to a gene. The CDR3 DNA sequence: TGTGCCAGCTCACGGGACAGGGACTATGGCTACACCTTC. It specifies CASSRDRDYGYTF.

The chain couples TRBV19 to TRBJ1-5; 9 nucleotides line up with TRBD1. CDR1 LNHDA and CDR2 SQIVND come from the germline V gene (reference sequence). Trimming at V came to 8 bases and at J to 6 bases, leaving 8 bases not matched to a gene. CDR3 length: 14 amino acids. The CDR3, as DNA: TGTGCCAGTGGGGGACAGGGATATTCTCAGCCCCAGCATTTT. It specifies CASGGQGYSQPQHF.

The CDR3 nucleotides are TGTGCCAGCAAGCTAGCGGGATGGGGCGAGCAGTACTTC. This sequence encodes CASKLAGWGEQYF. V gene TRBV7-2 combines with J gene TRBJ2-7; 9 nucleotides line up with TRBD2. This CDR3 region has 13 residues. The V gene end was trimmed by 7 bases and the J gene end by 6 bases; junction bases not matched to a gene: 7. Germline-derived CDR1 and CDR2 are SGHTA and FQGNSA. The full variable domain, completed using reference TRBV7-2 and TRBJ2-7, is GAGVSQSPSNKVTEKGKDVELRCDPISGHTALYWYRQSLGQGLEFLIYFQGNSAPDKSGLPSDRFSAERTGGSVSTLTIQRTQQEDSAVYLCASKLAGWGEQYFGPGTRLTVT.

This sequence joins TRBV11-2 and TRBJ2-2, with 9 bases identical to TRBD2. Trimming took 6 bases from V and 6 from J; bases not matched to a gene: 8. Germline V gene lookup returns CDR1 SGHAT and CDR2 FQNNGV. The CDR3 is 15 amino acids. In nucleotides, the CDR3 is TGTGCCAGCAGGTTTGGTAGCGGGAGCTCCGGGGAGCTGTTTTTT. Residues: CASRFGSGSSGELFF.

The genes are TRBV7-9 and TRBJ2-7; perhaps D is TRBD1 or TRBD2 (5 bases each). Germline CDR1 SEHNR, CDR2 FQNEAQ (reference sequence). This CDR3 has 13 amino acids. Trimming removed 5 bases from V and 7 bases from J, with 15 bases in between. CDR3 protein: CASSLGGVGEQYF. In nucleotides, the CDR3 is TGTGCCAGCAGCCTTGGGGGAGTTGGGGAGCAGTACTTC.

The chain has TRBV5-1 and TRBJ2-1, with 10 positions matching TRBD2. Germline assignment: CDR1 SGHRS and CDR2 YFSETQ. The CDR3 contains 14 residues. Trimming took 2 bases from V and 5 from J; bases not matched to a gene: 1. CDR3 region: CASSFGLADNEQFF. CDR3 DNA: TGCGCCAGCAGCTTCGGACTAGCGGACAATGAGCAGTTCTTC.

The chain recombines TRBV5-1 with TRBJ1-3, with D tentatively TRBD1 (5 bases). Trimming removed 2 bases from V and 0 bases from J, with 18 bases in between. The germline V gene encodes CDR1 SGHRS and CDR2 YFSETQ. This CDR3 spans 18 amino acids. The CDR3 region is CASSFVAGTPSSGNTIYF. CDR3 sequence (DNA): TGCGCCAGCAGCTTTGTAGCCGGGACCCCCAGCTCTGGAAACACCATATATTTT.